Below, 20 T cell receptor beta chains from the same sample are listed, as sequenced in a study of cytomegalovirus exposure and HLA in healthy donors. In the PCR, 60 Vbeta and 13 Jbeta primers were used. Clones were read by immunoSEQ multiplex PCR, and TCRdb kept only the in-frame ones, dropping some. The sample holds around 130,000 clones, around 9% seen once. Sequenced material: PBMCs. These receptor sequences come from a man in his forties in good health and CMV-seronegative.

As DNA, the CDR3 is TGTGCCAGCAGTCTCCGGGGTCAAAATTCACCCCTCCACTTT. Translated, it gives CASSLRGQNSPLHF. The chain combines TRBV6-6 with TRBJ1-6; no definite D call. V gave up 5 bases and J gave up 7 bases, with 12 bases separating them. Looked up from germline, CDR1 is MNHNY and CDR2 is SVGAGI (reference sequence). The CDR3 has 14 residues.

The chain combines TRBV6-1 with TRBJ2-3; 9 bases are a match to TRBD1. This CDR3 contains 15 residues. V lost 3 bases, J lost 2 bases, and 3 bases stayed unmatched. Looked up from germline, CDR1 is MNHNS and CDR2 is SASEGT. The CDR3 bases are TGTGCCAGCAGTGACGGACAGGGGTACACAGATACGCAGTATTTT. It translates to CASSDGQGYTDTQYF.

This clone was detected only a few times. The chain couples TRBV7-9 to TRBJ2-7, with D possibly matching TRBD2 (6 bases). Per the germline V gene, CDR1 is SEHNR and CDR2 is FQNEAQ (reference sequence). The V and J ends lost 2 bases and 6 bases respectively, with 11 bases between them. This CDR3 spans 13 amino acids. The CDR3 protein is CASSLTSRGEQYF. The DNA of the CDR3 is TGTGCCAGCAGCTTAACTAGCCGGGGCGAGCAGTACTTC.

This clone appeared a few times. The chain combines TRBV11-2 with TRBJ2-7; D might be TRBD1 (6 bases). Germline V gene lookup returns CDR1 SGHAT and CDR2 FQNNGV. The V gene lost 1 base and the J gene lost 0 bases, with 7 bases spanning the gap. CDR3 size: 14 residues. The CDR3 nucleotides read TGTGCCAGCAGCTTAGGGGACAACTCCTACGAGCAGTACTTC. This translates into CASSLGDNSYEQYF. Full variable domain (missing parts from reference TRBV11-2 and TRBJ2-7): EAGVAQSPRYKIIEKRQSVAFWCNPISGHATLYWYQQILGQGPKLLIQFQNNGVVDDSQLPKDRFSAERLKGVDSTLKIQPAKLEDSAVYLCASSLGDNSYEQYFGPGTRLTVT.

This clone appeared a few times. This chain connects TRBV27 to TRBJ2-7, with 11 bases fitting TRBD1. This CDR3 contains 15 residues. Germline V gene sequence: CDR1 MNHEY, CDR2 SMNVEV (reference sequence). The junction had 6 bases not matched to a gene; V was cut back by 4 bases and J by 4 bases. This CDR3 reads CASSYRGTGGYEQYF. CDR3 DNA sequence: TGTGCCAGCAGTTACCGCGGGACAGGGGGGTACGAGCAGTACTTC.

This chain joins TRBV7-8 and TRBJ2-2; 9 nucleotides agree with TRBD1. The CDR3 totals 18 residues. CDR1 and CDR2 (germline): SGHVS, FQNEAQ. V lost 4 bases, J lost 5 bases, and 14 bases stayed unmatched. The CDR3 loop reads CASSSQTRDRVVTGELFF. CDR3 sequence (DNA): TGTGCCAGCAGCTCCCAAACCCGGGACAGGGTCGTGACCGGGGAGCTGTTTTTT.

This clone has more than one count but fewer than ten. The rearrangement joins TRBV5-5 to TRBJ1-4; maybe TRBD1 (5 bases). CDR1 SGHKS and CDR2 YYEKEE come from the germline V gene (reference sequence). The V end lost 3 bases, the J end lost 6 bases, and 12 bases lay between the germline ends. The CDR3 runs to 14 residues. In DNA, the CDR3 is TGTGCCAGCAGCTCGACAGACAGATATGAAAAACTGTTTTTT. Its protein is CASSSTDRYEKLFF.

This chain joins TRBV28 and TRBJ2-7; a weak D match, TRBD2 (5 bases). Germline CDR1 is MDHEN and CDR2 is SYDVKM. V gave up 7 bases and J gave up 7 bases, with 17 bases separating them. The CDR3 is 13 residues long. DNA of the CDR3: TGTGCCAGCATAGAGCGGACCTTTGGTGAGCAGTACTTC. Its translation is CASIERTFGEQYF.

The chain employs TRBV11-2 and TRBJ2-7; TRBD1 matches at 9 bases. CDR3 length equals 15 residues. J was trimmed by 2 bases and V by 3 bases; bases with no gene match: 5. Per germline, CDR1 SGHAT and CDR2 FQNNGV. The CDR3 loop is CASSLQGDRAYEQYF. DNA of the CDR3: TGTGCCAGCAGCTTGCAAGGGGACAGGGCCTACGAGCAGTACTTC.

This clone was picked up a small number of times. The V and J genes are TRBV5-4 and TRBJ1-2; maybe TRBD1 (5 bases). Germline V lookup: CDR1 SGHNT, CDR2 YYREEE (reference sequence). Trimming shortened V by 4 bases and J by 0 bases, and 16 bases separated the two germline ends. The CDR3 sequence is 16 residues long. The CDR3 sequence: CASSPYGQETNYGYTF. The CDR3 region has the DNA TGTGCCAGCAGCCCGTACGGACAAGAGACTAACTATGGCTACACCTTC. The variable domain in full, completed from reference TRBV5-4 and TRBJ1-2, reads ETGVTQSPTHLIKTRGQQVTLRCSSQSGHNTVSWYQQALGQGPQFIFQYYREEENGRGNFPPRFSGLQFPNYSSELNVNALELDDSALYLCASSPYGQETNYGYTFGSGTRLTVV.

This clone was detected only a few times. The chain recombines TRBV19 with TRBJ2-1, with D hard to call. This CDR3 has 13 residues. V lost 8 bases, J lost 10 bases, and 18 bases lay in between. Germline-derived CDR1 and CDR2 are LNHDA and SQIVND (reference sequence). CDR3 DNA: TGTGCCAGTTCCCCCCGGATAGCATTGGAGCAGTTCTTC. Translated: CASSPRIALEQFF. The entire variable domain, with the rest obtained from reference TRBV19 and TRBJ2-1, is as follows: DGGITQSPKYLFRKEGQNVTLSCEQNLNHDAMYWYRQDPGQGLRLIYYSQIVNDFQKGDIAEGYSVSREKKESFPLTVTSAQKNPTAFYLCASSPRIALEQFFGPGTRLTVL.

This clone was recorded a few times. The V gene is TRBV4-3, the J gene TRBJ2-5; maybe TRBD2 (5 bases). V was trimmed by 2 bases and J by 4 bases, leaving 11 bases between them. Germline-derived CDR1 and CDR2 are LGHNA and YSLEER. The CDR3 has 14 residues. Here the CDR3 reads CASSQYGRGETQYF. Here the CDR3 DNA reads TGCGCCAGCAGCCAATACGGACGGGGAGAGACCCAGTACTTC.

In its sample, this clone was seen a few times. The chain carries TRBV6-4 and TRBJ2-3; 12 bases match TRBD2. The CDR3 sequence is 16 residues long. V was clipped by 0 bases and J by 6 bases; unmatched bases: 4. Per the germline V gene, CDR1 is MRHNA and CDR2 is SNTAGT. The CDR3 loop reads CASSDSASGGADTQYF. The CDR3 DNA sequence: TGTGCCAGCAGTGACTCGGCTAGCGGGGGGGCGGATACGCAGTATTTT.

This clone appeared a few times. The chain has TRBV29-1 and TRBJ1-2; TRBD1 aligns across 9 bases. The junction had 13 bases not matched to a gene; V was cut back by 6 bases and J by 2 bases. Per the germline V gene, CDR1 is SQVTM and CDR2 is ANQGSEA. The CDR3 loop spans 16 amino acids. The CDR3: CSVYAGTGRNNYGYTF. The CDR3 bases are TGCAGCGTATACGCCGGGACAGGGCGCAACAACTATGGCTACACCTTC.

Only a few counts were recorded for this clone. V and J are TRBV10-1 and TRBJ1-1, with D possibly matching TRBD1 (6 bases). With 1 base removed from V and 1 base from J, the gap between germline ends came to 10 bases. The CDR3 contains 15 residues. CDR1 is WNHNN and CDR2 is SYGVQD in the germline V gene (reference sequence). This chain's CDR3 is CASSEFKGENTEAFF. CDR3 coding DNA: TGCGCCAGCAGTGAGTTTAAGGGGGAGAACACTGAAGCTTTCTTT.

This clone came up a few times. This chain joins TRBV9 and TRBJ2-3; no definite D call. Germline values: CDR1 SGDLS, CDR2 YYNGEE. The ends were cut back, 2 bases at V and 0 bases at J, with 10 bases in the middle. The CDR3 loop spans 15 amino acids. The CDR3 nucleotides are TGTGCCAGCAGCGTTGCTACTACTAGCACAGATACGCAGTATTTT. It encodes CASSVATTSTDTQYF. Variable domain in full (rest from reference TRBV9 and TRBJ2-3): DSGVTQTPKHLITATGQRVTLRCSPRSGDLSVYWYQQSLDQGLQFLIQYYNGEERAKGNILERFSAQQFPDLHSELNLSSLELGDSALYFCASSVATTSTDTQYFGPGTRLTVL.

Only a few counts were recorded for this clone. This chain joins TRBV11-2 and TRBJ2-5; 9 bases agree with TRBD1. Trimming cost V 1 base and J 0 bases; bases outside gene matches: 0. This CDR3 contains 15 residues. Germline V gene lookup returns CDR1 SGHAT and CDR2 FQNNGV. DNA of the CDR3: TGTGCCAGCAGCTTAGGGGACAGGGACCAAGAGACCCAGTACTTC. This translates into CASSLGDRDQETQYF.

The V call is TRBV5-6, the J call TRBJ2-7; perhaps TRBD1 as D (6 bases). Germline CDR1 SGHDT, CDR2 YYEEEE. V lost 1 base and J 7 bases, leaving 9 bases between the germline ends. There are 12 residues in the CDR3. The chain's CDR3 is CASSLTGREQYF. The CDR3 nucleotides are TGTGCCAGCAGCTTGACAGGGCGGGAGCAGTACTTC.

A few counts support this clone. The CDR3 region has the DNA TGTGCCAGCAGCTTATTTGGGGCTAGCACAGATACGCAGTATTTT. It specifies CASSLFGASTDTQYF. The chain recombines TRBV7-3 with TRBJ2-3, with a weak D call TRBD1 (5 bases). The CDR3 is 15 residues long. Trimming took off 2 bases at V and 0 bases at J, with 9 bases between the two ends. Germline values: CDR1 SGHTA, CDR2 FQGTGA.

This clone has just a few counts. This sequence joins TRBV5-6 and TRBJ1-2, with 7 bases that match TRBD1. The CDR3 is 14 amino acids. V dropped 4 bases and J dropped 5; count of bases not matched to a gene: 8. Germline CDR1 is SGHDT and CDR2 is YYEEEE. CDR3 DNA sequence: TGTGCCAGCAGCAGGGGGGACAGAAGGTATGGCTACACCTTC. Translation: CASSRGDRRYGYTF.